This T cell receptor beta chain was sequenced in a study of control samples from healthy donors and cancer patients. Germline loops: CDR1 LGHNA, CDR2 YNFKEQ. The length of the CDR3 is 18 residues. J lost 4 bases, V lost 1 base, and 8 bases had no gene match. Profiling relied on immunoSEQ multiplex PCR, and the TCRdb table lists in-frame clones only, not all of them. The specimen's table records about 190,000 clones. The chain joins TRBV4-2 to TRBJ2-3; 13 nucleotides line up with TRBD2. Sequenced material: blood. The sequence came from a woman in her 30s in good health. CDR3 residues: CASSQATSGGAVADTQYF. The CDR3 DNA reads TGTGCCAGCAGCCAAGCCACTAGCGGGGGGGCCGTAGCAGATACGCAGTATTTT.